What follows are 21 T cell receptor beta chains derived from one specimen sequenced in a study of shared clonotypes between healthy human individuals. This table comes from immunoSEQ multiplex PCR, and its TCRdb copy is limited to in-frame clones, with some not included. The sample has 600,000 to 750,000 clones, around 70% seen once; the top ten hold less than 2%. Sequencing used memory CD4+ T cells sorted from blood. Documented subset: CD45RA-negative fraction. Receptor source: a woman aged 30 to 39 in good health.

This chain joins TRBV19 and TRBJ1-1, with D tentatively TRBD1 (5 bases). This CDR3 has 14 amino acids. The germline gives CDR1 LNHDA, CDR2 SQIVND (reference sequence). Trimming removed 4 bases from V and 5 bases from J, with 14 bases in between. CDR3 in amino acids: CASSRQRTRTEAFF. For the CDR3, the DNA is TGTGCCAGTAGTAGACAGAGAACAAGAACTGAAGCTTTCTTT.

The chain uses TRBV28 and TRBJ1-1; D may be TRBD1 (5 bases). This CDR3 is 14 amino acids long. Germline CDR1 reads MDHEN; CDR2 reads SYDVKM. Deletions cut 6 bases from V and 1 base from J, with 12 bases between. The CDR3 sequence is CASRIGARNTEAFF. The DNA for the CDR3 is TGTGCCAGCAGGATTGGGGCGCGGAACACTGAAGCTTTCTTT.

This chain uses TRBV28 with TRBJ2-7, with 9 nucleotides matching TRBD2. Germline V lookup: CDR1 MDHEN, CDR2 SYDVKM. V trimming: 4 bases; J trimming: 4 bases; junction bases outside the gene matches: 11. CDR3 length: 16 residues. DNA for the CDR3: TGTGCCAGCAGTTCTATCGGACTAGCGACAGAATACGAGCAGTACTTC. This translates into CASSSIGLATEYEQYF.

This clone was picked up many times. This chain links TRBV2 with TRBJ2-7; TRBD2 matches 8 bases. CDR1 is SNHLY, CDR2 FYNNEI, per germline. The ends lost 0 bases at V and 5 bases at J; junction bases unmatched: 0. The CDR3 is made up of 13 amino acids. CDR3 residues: CASSEARGDEQYF. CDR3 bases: TGTGCCAGCAGTGAAGCGCGGGGGGACGAGCAGTACTTC. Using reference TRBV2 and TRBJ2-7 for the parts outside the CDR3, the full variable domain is EPEVTQTPSHQVTQMGQEVILRCVPISNHLYFYWYRQILGQKVEFLVSFYNNEISEKSEIFDDQFSVERPDGSNFTLKIRSTKLEDSAMYFCASSEARGDEQYFGPGTRLTVT.

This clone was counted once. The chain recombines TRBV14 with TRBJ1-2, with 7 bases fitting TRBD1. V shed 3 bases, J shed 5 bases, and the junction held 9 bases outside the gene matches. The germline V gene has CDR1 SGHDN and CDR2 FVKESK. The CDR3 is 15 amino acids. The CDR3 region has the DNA TGTGCCAGCAGCCATCTGACAGGGTTTGAATATGGCTACACCTTC. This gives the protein CASSHLTGFEYGYTF.

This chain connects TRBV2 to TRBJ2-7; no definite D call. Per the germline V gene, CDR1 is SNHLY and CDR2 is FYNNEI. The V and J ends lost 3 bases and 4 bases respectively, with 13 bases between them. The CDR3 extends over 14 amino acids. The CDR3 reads CASSEFRAGYEQYF. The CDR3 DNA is TGTGCCAGCAGTGAGTTTAGGGCTGGGTACGAGCAGTACTTC.

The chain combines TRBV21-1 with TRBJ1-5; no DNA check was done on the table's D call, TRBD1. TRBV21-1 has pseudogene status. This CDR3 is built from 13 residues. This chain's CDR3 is CATRTASNQPQHF. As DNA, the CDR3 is TGTGCCACCAGGACAGCCAGCAATCAGCCCCAGCATTTT.

The CDR3 DNA follows: TGTGCCAGCAGCGGGGGACTAGCGGGATTAGAGCAGTACTTC. Translating gives CASSGGLAGLEQYF. The rearrangement uses TRBV9 and TRBJ2-7; TRBD2 matches at 13 bases. The CDR3 contains 14 residues. Per the germline V gene, CDR1 is SGDLS and CDR2 is YYNGEE. V lost 3 bases and J lost 7; bases outside the gene matches: 4.

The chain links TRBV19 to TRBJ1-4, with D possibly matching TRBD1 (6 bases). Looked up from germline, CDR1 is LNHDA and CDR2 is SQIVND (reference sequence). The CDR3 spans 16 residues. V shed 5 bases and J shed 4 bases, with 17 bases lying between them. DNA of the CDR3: TGTGCCAGTAGTTGGGGGCCAGGGTTGGGTAATGAAAAACTGTTTTTT. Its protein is CASSWGPGLGNEKLFF.

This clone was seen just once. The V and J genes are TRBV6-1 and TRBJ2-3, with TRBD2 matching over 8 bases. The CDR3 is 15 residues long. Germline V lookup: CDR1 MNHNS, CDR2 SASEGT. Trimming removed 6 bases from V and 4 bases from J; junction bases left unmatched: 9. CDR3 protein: CASRVAGSLADTQYF. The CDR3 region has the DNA TGTGCCAGCAGGGTAGCGGGATCGTTGGCAGATACGCAGTATTTT.

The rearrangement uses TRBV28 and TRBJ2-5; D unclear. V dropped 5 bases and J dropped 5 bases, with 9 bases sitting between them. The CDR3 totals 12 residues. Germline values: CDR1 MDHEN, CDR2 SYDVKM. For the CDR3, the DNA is TGTGCCAGCAGTCCCCAGTCCGAGACCCAGTACTTC. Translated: CASSPQSETQYF.

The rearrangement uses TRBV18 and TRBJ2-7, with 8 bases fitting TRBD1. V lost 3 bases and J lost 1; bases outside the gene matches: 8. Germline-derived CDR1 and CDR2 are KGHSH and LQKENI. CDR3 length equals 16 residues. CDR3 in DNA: TGTGCCAGCTCACCCGGACAGGGCTCGTTATCCTACGAGCAGTACTTC. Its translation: CASSPGQGSLSYEQYF.

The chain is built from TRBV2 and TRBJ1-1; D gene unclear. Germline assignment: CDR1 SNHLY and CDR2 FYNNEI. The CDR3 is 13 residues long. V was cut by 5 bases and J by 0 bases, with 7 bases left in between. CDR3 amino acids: CASSIEVNTEAFF. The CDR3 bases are TGTGCCAGCAGTATAGAAGTGAACACTGAAGCTTTCTTT.

This chain's CDR3 is CASSDREDQPQHF. CDR3 in DNA: TGTGCCAGCAGTGACAGGGAAGATCAGCCCCAGCATTTT. J is TRBJ1-5 and V is TRBV6-6; 7 nucleotides line up with TRBD1. The trim removed 5 bases at V and 5 bases at J, leaving 3 bases unmatched. The CDR3 has 13 amino acids. From germline, CDR1 is MNHNY and CDR2 SVGAGI (reference sequence).

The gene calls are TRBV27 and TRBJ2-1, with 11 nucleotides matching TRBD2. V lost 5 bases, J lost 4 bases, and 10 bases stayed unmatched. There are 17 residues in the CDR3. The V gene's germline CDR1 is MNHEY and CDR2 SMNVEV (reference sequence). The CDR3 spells CASSTTLSGRVYNEQFF. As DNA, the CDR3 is TGTGCCAGCAGTACCACTCTTAGCGGGAGGGTATACAATGAGCAGTTCTTC.

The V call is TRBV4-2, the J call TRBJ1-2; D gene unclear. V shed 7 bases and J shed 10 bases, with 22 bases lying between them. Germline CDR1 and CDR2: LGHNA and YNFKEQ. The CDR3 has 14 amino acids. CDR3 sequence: CASNPARAAPYYTF. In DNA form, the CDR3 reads TGTGCCAGCAACCCCGCGCGGGCAGCGCCCTACTACACCTTC.

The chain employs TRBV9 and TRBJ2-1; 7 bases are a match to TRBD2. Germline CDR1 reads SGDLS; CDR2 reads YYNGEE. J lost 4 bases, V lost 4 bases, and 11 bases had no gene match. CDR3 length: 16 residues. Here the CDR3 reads CASSLRGTITYNEQFF. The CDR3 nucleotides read TGTGCCAGCAGCTTACGAGGGACTATTACTTACAATGAGCAGTTCTTC.

CDR3 loop: CASGEKGNTEAFF. The CDR3 DNA sequence: TGTGCCAGCGGAGAGAAGGGGAACACTGAAGCTTTCTTT. The chain has TRBV27 and TRBJ1-1; D remains ambiguous. Between the trimmed V and J ends, which lost 8 bases and 1 base, there was a span of 11 bases. This CDR3 has 13 amino acids. Germline V gene sequence: CDR1 MNHEY, CDR2 SMNVEV (reference sequence).

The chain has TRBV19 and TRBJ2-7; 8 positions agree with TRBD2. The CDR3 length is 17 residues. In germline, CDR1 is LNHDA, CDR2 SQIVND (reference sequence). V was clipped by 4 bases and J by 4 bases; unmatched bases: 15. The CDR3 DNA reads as TGTGCCAGTAGTAGCGGGGGGCCGGGCGGAGGTCGGTACGAGCAGTACTTC. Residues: CASSSGGPGGGRYEQYF. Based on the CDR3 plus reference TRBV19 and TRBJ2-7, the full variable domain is DGGITQSPKYLFRKEGQNVTLSCEQNLNHDAMYWYRQDPGQGLRLIYYSQIVNDFQKGDIAEGYSVSREKKESFPLTVTSAQKNPTAFYLCASSSGGPGGGRYEQYFGPGTRLTVT.

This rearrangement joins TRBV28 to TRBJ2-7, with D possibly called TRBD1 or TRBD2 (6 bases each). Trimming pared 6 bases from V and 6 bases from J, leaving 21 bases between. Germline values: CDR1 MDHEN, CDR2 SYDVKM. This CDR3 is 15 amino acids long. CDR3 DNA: TGTGCCAGCAGACTACTTGGGGGGCGCCCCAGCGAGCAGTACTTC. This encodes CASRLLGGRPSEQYF. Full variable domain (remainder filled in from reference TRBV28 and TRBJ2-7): DVKVTQSSRYLVKRTGEKVFLECVQDMDHENMFWYRQDPGLGLRLIYFSYDVKMKEKGDIPEGYSVSREKKERFSLILESASTNQTSMYLCASRLLGGRPSEQYFGPGTRLTVT.

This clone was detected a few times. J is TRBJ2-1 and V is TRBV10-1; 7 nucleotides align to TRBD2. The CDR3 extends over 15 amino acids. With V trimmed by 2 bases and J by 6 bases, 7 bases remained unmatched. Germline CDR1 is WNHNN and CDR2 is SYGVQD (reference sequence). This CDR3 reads CASSETGGGLNEQFF. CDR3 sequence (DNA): TGCGCCAGCAGTGAGACCGGCGGGGGACTCAATGAGCAGTTCTTC.